This TCR beta chain was retrieved from a study of blood T cell repertoires in COVID-19. Study background: The United States, Italy and Spain provided the acute and convalescent COVID-19 samples. From T cells, B-cell-depleted T cells, or PBMCs came the material, which was cDNA or gDNA.

In the original analysis: By means of reference gene primer amplification, nucleated cell counts were estimated. Assay used: immunoSEQ multiplex PCR; TCRdb lists only in-frame clones, some missing. That table supplies the V and J calls and clone size; D and trimming were determined from the DNA. The top ten hold about 8.4% of the sample, which has around 140,000 clones, around 81% seen once. Losses at the gene ends were 7 bases for V and 6 bases for J; bases not matched to a gene: 3. CDR3 length: 13 residues. The sequenced sample was peripheral blood. This chain uses TRBV12-3 or TRBV12-4 with TRBJ1-5; 10 bases agree with TRBD1. The TCR originated in a woman aged 60-70 years with active or convalescent COVID-19. The CDR3 spells CASTGTGAQPQHF. CDR3 DNA: TGTGCCAGCACTGGGACAGGGGCTCAGCCCCAGCATTTT.